This T cell receptor beta chain was sequenced during a study of T-cell memory formation after mild COVID-19 (dated by TCRdb to the early 2020s). As for the study more broadly: TCR sequence clusters from the two donors were found to be largely donor specific. In two donors, T-cell clones that expanded and contracted after mild COVID-19 were followed by sequencing TCRalpha and TCRbeta repertoires longitudinally. The cohort was made up of two young adult volunteers, one female and one male, who were previously healthy.

This clonotype was counted many times. It has no known antigen specificity. Nothing much larger sits one base from this clone, and base qualities are not available. Ficoll-Paque density gradient centrifugation was the method used to isolate PBMCs. V has 2 bases trimmed and J has 4 bases trimmed; junction bases matching no gene number 4. CDR1 and CDR2, per the germline V gene, are MNHEY and SVGEGT. The CDR3 goes from the cysteine to the phenylalanine over 15 residues. Just the 45-base CDR3 DNA is kept, in frame starting at base 1. Paper-wide results and their limitations: Balanced CD4/CD8 phenotypes were observed for clones contracting from day 15 to 85, whereas a bias towards CD4+ was observed for a second wave of clones expanding from day 15 to 37. SARS-CoV-2 specificity of the second-wave clones peaking on day 37 was not confirmed. Only two mild cases were covered in the study, and larger cohorts including severe cases with pre-infection samples were considered necessary. Some responding clones were found in pre-infection memory, which suggests that pre-existing cross-reactive memory T cells took part in the SARS-CoV-2 response. Contracting CD4+ clones turned up mainly in the CM and EM memory subsets, whereas EMRA was where CD8+ clones were enriched.

The reads were generated on an Illumina NovaSeq 6000. TCRalpha and TCRbeta cDNA libraries were built by 5'RACE with constant-segment primers, adding sample barcodes and unique molecular identifiers. Trizol reagent was used to extract RNA from every sample. Libraries were amplified in two PCR steps, with a second sample barcode and Illumina TruSeq adapters added in the second step. Sequencing of libraries was performed on an Illumina NovaSeq with 2 x 150 bp paired-end reads. The study's own analysis went as follows. With migec v1.2.7, reads were demultiplexed and then collapsed into UMI-guided consensus sequences. With mixcr v2.1.11, UMI consensuses were aligned to TRA and TRB V and J templates and assembled into clonotypes. Clonotypes were classified as expanded or contracted when called significant by both edgeR and NoisET, with noise models trained on biological replicates. edgeR calls used a false discovery rate-adjusted p below 0.01 and a log2 fold-change threshold of 1. As an exploratory analysis of dynamics, max-normalized trajectories of the 1000 most abundant clonotypes were examined with PCA combined with hierarchical clustering. The CD4 or CD8 phenotype of responding clones was assigned using the separately sequenced CD4+ and CD8+ repertoires. TCRdb cleaned the public reads at Q25 with fastp, built clones with MiXCR and kept in-frame beta chains. CDR3 protein sequences are deduplicated, and each keeps its most common genes and DNA. These V and J calls originate from TCRdb's pipeline instead of the authors' own analysis. For this sample there are roughly 310,000 distinct CDR3 sequences; roughly 15% appear just once. Clones ranked in the top ten supply around 23% of the sample.

The material sequenced was PBMCs or a T cell subset sorted from them (not recorded which). The sequence was collected from a man aged 18 to 30 who had mild COVID-19 (a few samples of this study predate the infection). The sample titles of this study are shuffled in the database, so cell type and time point are left out; the donor was told from shared clones. The sequence links TRBV6-2 or TRBV6-3 to TRBJ2-3; TRBD2 aligns with 9 central bases. The nucleotides are TGTGCCAGCAGTTACAATGCGGGGGGGCCAGATACGCAGTATTTT. The resulting protein is CASSYNAGGPDTQYF.